The entry that follows covers one TCR beta chain sequence. Its target antigen remains unknown. Because it lacks the conserved phenylalanine or tryptophan at the end, this CDR3 is likely a read error. This sample is part of a study of T cells in Graves' hyperthyroidism and ophthalmopathy (dated by TCRdb to about 2019). Regarding the complete study: Peripheral blood was collected at initial diagnosis, before any treatment. To identify distinguishing TCR V-J signatures, a discovery cohort of around 100 patients was used, comprising 40 to 45 with Graves' ophthalmopathy and 55 to 65 with stable Graves' hyperthyroidism. Whether ophthalmopathy could be predicted prospectively was tested in an independent validation cohort made up of about 20 hyperthyroidism patients plus 17 patients who later progressed to ophthalmopathy. The 90 to 100 discovery patients were randomly split 7:3 into training and test sets. The study also compared thyroid tissue and blood T-cell repertoires from more than five Graves' hyperthyroidism patients. After blood sampling, hyperthyroidism patients were treated with methimazole at a starting dose of 30 mg daily, and ophthalmopathy patients were treated with high-dose intravenous methylprednisolone. The paper describes TCR Vbeta CDR3 sequencing of 140 or so peripheral blood samples, made up of 43 ophthalmopathy patients, roughly 72 hyperthyroidism patients and 17 progressor patients.

Hyperthyroidism patients were aged 18 to 65 years and newly diagnosed, with disease duration of less than 2 months. Any patient with an uncontrolled infection, another autoimmune disease, pregnancy or lactation was excluded. Diagnoses were established on the basis of clinical symptoms, serum thyroxine and TRAb, thyroid ultrasound, and orbital computed tomography. For progressor patients, blood was drawn at the first diagnosis of hyperthyroidism, before any ophthalmopathy symptoms had appeared. PBMCs were isolated from approximately 10 ml of fresh peripheral blood by Ficoll-Paque density gradient centrifugation. Progressor patients were initially diagnosed with Graves' hyperthyroidism and developed ophthalmopathy during follow-up. Total RNA was extracted with Trizol reagent, and quality was checked on an Agilent 2100 Bioanalyzer. What the study reported, not specific to this receptor: During validation, the model predicted progression to ophthalmopathy a median of approximately 7 months ahead of onset, with 70.59% sensitivity and 72% to 80% specificity. Sample size was not statistically predetermined, and investigators were not blinded to group allocation. Most expanded thyroid clonotypes (frequency above 0.001) were also detected in blood, suggesting blood repertoires may reflect thyroid immune responses. Ophthalmopathy was separated from stable hyperthyroidism by a 13 V-J signature model, with approximately 90% sensitivity and around 81% specificity obtained in cross-validation and 80%/75% obtained in testing.

TCR beta CDR3 regions were amplified from RNA transcripts. The first round of RT-PCR for the TCR CDR3 was performed with the HTBI primer set and the Qiagen OneStep RT-PCR kit. A second multiplex PCR round built the libraries, followed by size selection and purification. Libraries were sequenced paired-end with 100 bp reads on an Illumina HiSeq2000. The study's processing was this. Raw data were processed with SOAPnuke, discarding reads with adapters, uncalled bases, mean Phred below 15, or no exact constant-primer or identifier match. COPE v1.2.5 was used to merge the high-quality paired reads, and each unique nucleotide sequence was defined as a clonotype. Clonotypes were aligned to IMGT TRBV, TRBD and TRBJ reference segments using MiTCR v1.1. The analysis was restricted to V-J combinations with a frequency above 0.0001, which together covered 99.2% of the repertoires. The TCS score was defined as F50 (clonal expansion) divided by E x V (chaos), with BLOSUM62-based TCRdist calculated between CDR3 peptides within each V-J. Welch's t-statistics and random forest reduced 450 to 600 V-J features to 10 to 15, which were used in a naive Bayes classifier (R e1071). Through fastp at Q25 and MiXCR, TCRdb rebuilt clones from the public reads, retaining in-frame beta chains. Entries are consolidated by CDR3 protein sequence, retaining the most common genes and DNA. In this record, the V and J calls reflect TCRdb's handling and not the investigators' own analysis. Across this sample there are 370,000 or so distinct CDR3 sequences, with about 15% seen only once. The top ten constitute about a quarter of the sample.

The CDR3 sequence runs 18 residues, both termini included. The CDR3 DNA has 54 bases and is translated from base 1. V lost 3 bases and J lost 2 bases, and the count of bases not matched to a germline gene is 14. The sequence joins TRBV5-7 to TRBJ2-3, with 8 junctional bases fitting TRBD2. TRBV5-7 is an open reading frame whose function is uncertain. Material for sequencing was blood. This receptor was obtained from a young woman with Graves' hyperthyroidism that later progressed to Graves' ophthalmopathy. Read as DNA, the sequence is TGTGCCAGCAGCTCGGGTCCCAGCGGGAGATGGTTCACAGATACGCAGTATCTT. Its protein is CASSSGPSGRWFTDTQYL.